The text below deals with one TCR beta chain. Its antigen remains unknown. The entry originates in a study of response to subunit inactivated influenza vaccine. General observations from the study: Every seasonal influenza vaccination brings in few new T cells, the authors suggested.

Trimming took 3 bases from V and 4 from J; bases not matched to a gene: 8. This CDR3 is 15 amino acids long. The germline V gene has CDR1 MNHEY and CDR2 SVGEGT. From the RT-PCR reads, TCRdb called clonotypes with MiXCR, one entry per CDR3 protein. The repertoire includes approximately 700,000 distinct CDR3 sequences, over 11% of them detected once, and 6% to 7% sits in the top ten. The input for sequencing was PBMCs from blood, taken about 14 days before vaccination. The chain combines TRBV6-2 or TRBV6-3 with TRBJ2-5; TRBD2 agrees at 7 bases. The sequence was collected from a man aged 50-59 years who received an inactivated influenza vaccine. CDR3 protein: CASSYGGGGGETQYF. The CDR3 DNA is TGTGCCAGCAGTTATGGCGGAGGCGGGGGAGAGACCCAGTACTTC.